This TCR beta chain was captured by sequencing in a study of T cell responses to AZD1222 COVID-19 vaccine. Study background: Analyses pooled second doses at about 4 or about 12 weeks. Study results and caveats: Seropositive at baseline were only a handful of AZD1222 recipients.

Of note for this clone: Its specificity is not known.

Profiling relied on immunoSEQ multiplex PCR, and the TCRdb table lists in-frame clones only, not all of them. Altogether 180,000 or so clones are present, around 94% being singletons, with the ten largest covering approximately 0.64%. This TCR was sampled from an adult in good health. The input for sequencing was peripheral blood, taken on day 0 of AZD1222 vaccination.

CDR3 nucleotide sequence: TGTGCCAGCAGCCAACAGGGGAGCAATCAGCCCCAGCATTTT. The encoded protein is CASSQQGSNQPQHF. The J gene is TRBJ1-5, the V gene TRBV7-9, with 7 bases that match TRBD1. CDR1 and CDR2 from the germline V gene are SEHNR and FQNEAQ (reference sequence). J lost 1 base, V lost 5 bases, and 2 bases had no gene match. This CDR3 has 14 amino acids.